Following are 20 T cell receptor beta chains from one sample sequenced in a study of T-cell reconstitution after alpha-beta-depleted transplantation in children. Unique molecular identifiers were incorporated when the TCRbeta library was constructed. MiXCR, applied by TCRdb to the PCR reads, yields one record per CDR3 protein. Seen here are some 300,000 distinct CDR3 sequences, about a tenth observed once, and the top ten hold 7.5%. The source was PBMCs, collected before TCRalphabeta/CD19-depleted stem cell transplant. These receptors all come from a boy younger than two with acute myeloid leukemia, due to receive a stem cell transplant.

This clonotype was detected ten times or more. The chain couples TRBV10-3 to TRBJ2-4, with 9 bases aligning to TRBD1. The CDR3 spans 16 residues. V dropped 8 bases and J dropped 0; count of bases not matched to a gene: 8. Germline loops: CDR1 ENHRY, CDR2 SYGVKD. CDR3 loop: CAISTGQGIAKNIQYF. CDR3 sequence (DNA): TGTGCCATCTCAACAGGACAGGGGATAGCCAAAAACATTCAGTACTTC.

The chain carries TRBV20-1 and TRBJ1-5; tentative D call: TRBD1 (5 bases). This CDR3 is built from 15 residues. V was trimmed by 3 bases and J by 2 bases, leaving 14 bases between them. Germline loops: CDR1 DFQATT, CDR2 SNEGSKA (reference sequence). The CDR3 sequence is CSAREGSVGNQPQHF. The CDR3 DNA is TGCAGTGCTAGGGAGGGGTCAGTCGGCAATCAGCCCCAGCATTTT.

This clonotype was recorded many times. In DNA form, the CDR3 reads TGTGCCAGCAGTTCACGGGGTTGGGGCAGGGAGACCCAGTACTTC. It translates to CASSSRGWGRETQYF. This chain uses TRBV27 with TRBJ2-5, with D perhaps assigned TRBD1 or TRBD2 (5 bases each). The CDR3 is 15 residues long. Germline loops: CDR1 MNHEY, CDR2 SMNVEV (reference sequence). The V end was cut by 4 bases, the J end by 5 bases, with 17 bases between.

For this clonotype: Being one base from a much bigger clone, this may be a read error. CDR3 sequence reads: CASSTRPARSYEQYF. The CDR3 coding sequence is TGTGCCAGCAGTACAAGACCAGCGAGGTCCTACGAGCAGTACTTC. This sequence joins TRBV12-3 or TRBV12-4 and TRBJ2-7; D is uncertain. Between the trimmed V and J ends, which lost 5 bases and 1 base, there was a span of 15 bases. The CDR3 covers 15 residues.

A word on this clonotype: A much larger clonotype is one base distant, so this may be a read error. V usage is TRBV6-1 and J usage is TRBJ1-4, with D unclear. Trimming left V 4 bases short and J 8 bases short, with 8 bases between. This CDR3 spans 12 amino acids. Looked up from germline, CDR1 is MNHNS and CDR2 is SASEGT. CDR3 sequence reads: CASSAYVEKLFF. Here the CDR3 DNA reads TGTGCCAGCAGTGCCTACGTCGAAAAACTGTTTTTT.

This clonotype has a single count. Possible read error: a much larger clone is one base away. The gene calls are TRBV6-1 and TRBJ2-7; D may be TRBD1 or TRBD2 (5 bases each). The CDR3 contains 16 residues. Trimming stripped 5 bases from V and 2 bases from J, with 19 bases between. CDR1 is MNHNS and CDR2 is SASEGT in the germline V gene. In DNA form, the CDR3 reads TGTGCCAGCAGTAACGCTCGGGACGGCAGGCCCTACGAGCAGTACTTC. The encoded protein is CASSNARDGRPYEQYF.

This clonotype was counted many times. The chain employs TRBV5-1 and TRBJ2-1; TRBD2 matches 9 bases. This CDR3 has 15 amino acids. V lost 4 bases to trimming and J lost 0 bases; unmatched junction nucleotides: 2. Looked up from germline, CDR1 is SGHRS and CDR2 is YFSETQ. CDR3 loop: CASSASGTSYNEQFF. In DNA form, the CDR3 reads TGCGCCAGCAGCGCTAGCGGGACCTCCTACAATGAGCAGTTCTTC.

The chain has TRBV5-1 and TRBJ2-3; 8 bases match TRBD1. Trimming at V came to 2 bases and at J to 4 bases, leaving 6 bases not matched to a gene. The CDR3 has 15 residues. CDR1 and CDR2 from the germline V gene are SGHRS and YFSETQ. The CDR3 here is CASSFADRVADTQYF. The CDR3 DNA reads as TGCGCCAGCAGCTTTGCGGACAGGGTGGCAGATACGCAGTATTTT.

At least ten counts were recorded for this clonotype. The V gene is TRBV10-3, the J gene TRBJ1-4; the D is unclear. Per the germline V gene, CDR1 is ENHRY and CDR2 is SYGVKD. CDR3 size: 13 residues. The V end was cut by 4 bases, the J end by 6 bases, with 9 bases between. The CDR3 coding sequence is TGTGCCATCAGTGGTAGGACGGATGAAAAACTGTTTTTT. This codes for CAISGRTDEKLFF.

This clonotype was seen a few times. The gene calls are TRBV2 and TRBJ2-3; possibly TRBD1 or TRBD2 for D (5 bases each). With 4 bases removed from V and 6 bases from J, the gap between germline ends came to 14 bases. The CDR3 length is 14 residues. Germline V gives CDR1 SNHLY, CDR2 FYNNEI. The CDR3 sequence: CASSALGASDTQYF. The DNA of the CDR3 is TGTGCCAGCAGTGCCCTCGGGGCGTCCGATACGCAGTATTTT.

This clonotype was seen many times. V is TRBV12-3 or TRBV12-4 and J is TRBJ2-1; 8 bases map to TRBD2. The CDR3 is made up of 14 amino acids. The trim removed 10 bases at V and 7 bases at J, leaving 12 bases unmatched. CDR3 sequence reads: CATLIAGSRNEQFF. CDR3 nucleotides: TGTGCCACCCTTATAGCGGGGAGCAGGAATGAGCAGTTCTTC.

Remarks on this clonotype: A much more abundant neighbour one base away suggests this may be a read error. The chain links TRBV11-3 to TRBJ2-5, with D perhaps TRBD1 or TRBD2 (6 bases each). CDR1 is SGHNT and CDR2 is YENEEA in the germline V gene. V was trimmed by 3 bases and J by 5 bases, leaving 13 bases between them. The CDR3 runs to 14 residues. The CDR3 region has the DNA TGTGCCAGCAGCTTCGGTTGGAGGGGGGAGACCCAGTACTTC. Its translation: CASSFGWRGETQYF.

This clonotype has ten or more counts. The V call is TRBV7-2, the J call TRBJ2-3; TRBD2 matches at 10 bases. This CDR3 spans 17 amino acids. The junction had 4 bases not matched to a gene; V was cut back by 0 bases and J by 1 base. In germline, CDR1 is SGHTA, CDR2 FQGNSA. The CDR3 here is CASSLALAGVGTDTQYF. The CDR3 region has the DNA TGTGCCAGCAGCTTAGCCCTAGCGGGAGTAGGCACAGATACGCAGTATTTT. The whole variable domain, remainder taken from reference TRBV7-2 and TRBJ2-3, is GAGVSQSPSNKVTEKGKDVELRCDPISGHTALYWYRQSLGQGLEFLIYFQGNSAPDKSGLPSDRFSAERTGGSVSTLTIQRTQQEDSAVYLCASSLALAGVGTDTQYFGPGTRLTVL.

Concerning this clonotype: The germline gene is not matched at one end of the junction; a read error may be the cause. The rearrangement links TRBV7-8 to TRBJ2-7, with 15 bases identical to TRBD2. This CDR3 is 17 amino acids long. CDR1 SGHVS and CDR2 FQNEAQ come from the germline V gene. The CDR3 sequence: CASSLGAGTSGRIEQYF. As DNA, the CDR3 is TGTGCCAGCAGCTTAGGGGCTGGGACTAGCGGGAGGATTGAGCAATACTTC. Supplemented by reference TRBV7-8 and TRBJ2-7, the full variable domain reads GAGVSQSPRYKVAKRGQDVALRCDPISGHVSLFWYQQALGQGPEFLTYFQNEAQLDKSGLPSDRFFAERPEGSVSTLKIQRTQQEDSAVYLCASSLGAGTSGRIEQYFGPGTRLTVT.

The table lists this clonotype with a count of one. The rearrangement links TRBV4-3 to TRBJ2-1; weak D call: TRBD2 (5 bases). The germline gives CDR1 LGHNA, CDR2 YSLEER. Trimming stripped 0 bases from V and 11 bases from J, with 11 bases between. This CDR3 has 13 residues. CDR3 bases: TGCGCCAGCAGCCAAGATCGGACGGGAAAGCAGTTCTTC. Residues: CASSQDRTGKQFF.

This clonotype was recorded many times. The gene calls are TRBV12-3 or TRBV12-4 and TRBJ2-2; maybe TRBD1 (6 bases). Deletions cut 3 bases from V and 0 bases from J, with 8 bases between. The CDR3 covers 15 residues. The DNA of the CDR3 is TGTGCCAGCAGTTTTGGGGGCCCGAACACCGGGGAGCTGTTTTTT. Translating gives CASSFGGPNTGELFF.

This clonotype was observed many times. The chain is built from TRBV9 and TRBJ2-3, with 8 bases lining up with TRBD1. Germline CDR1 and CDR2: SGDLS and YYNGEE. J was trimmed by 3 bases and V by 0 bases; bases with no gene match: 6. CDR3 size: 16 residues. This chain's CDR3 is CASSVARTGRTDTQYF. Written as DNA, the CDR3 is TGTGCCAGCAGCGTAGCCCGGACAGGGAGGACAGATACGCAGTATTTT.

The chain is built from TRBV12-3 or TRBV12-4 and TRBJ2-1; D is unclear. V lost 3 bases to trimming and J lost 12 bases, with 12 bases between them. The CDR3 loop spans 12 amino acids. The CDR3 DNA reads TGTGCCAGCAGTTTTCAAGGGTCTGGGCAGTTCTTC. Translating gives CASSFQGSGQFF.

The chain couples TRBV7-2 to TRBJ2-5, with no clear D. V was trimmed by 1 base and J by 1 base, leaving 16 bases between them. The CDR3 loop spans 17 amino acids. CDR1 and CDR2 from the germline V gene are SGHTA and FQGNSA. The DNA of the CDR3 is TGTGCCAGCAGCTTAGGTAGTTTAGCAGGAATCCAAGAGACCCAGTACTTC. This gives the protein CASSLGSLAGIQETQYF.

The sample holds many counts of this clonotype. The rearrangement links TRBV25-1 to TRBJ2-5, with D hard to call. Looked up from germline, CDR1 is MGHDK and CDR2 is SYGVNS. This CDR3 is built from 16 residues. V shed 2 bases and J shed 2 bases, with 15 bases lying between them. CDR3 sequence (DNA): TGTGCCAGCAGTGAAGGGCGCATTTCCCGACAAGAGACCCAGTACTTC. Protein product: CASSEGRISRQETQYF.